These 18 T cell receptor beta chains were all obtained from the same sample, sequenced in a study of T cell responses to AZD1222 COVID-19 vaccine. This table comes from immunoSEQ multiplex PCR, and its TCRdb copy is limited to in-frame clones, with some not included. Among about 120,000 clones listed, around 87% were seen once. The sample consisted of peripheral blood, taken on day 0 of AZD1222 vaccination. These receptor sequences come from an adult in good health.

This sequence joins TRBV2 and TRBJ1-3, with D uncertain. Germline V gene sequence: CDR1 SNHLY, CDR2 FYNNEI. V was cut by 6 bases and J by 0 bases, with 12 bases left in between. The CDR3 is made up of 15 amino acids. In DNA form, the CDR3 reads TGTGCCAGCAGCCCCGACCGGAGCTCTGGAAACACCATATATTTT. Translating it yields CASSPDRSSGNTIYF.

J is TRBJ2-7 and V is TRBV19, with 11 nucleotides matching TRBD2. Germline V lookup: CDR1 LNHDA, CDR2 SQIVND (reference sequence). Trimming cost V 4 bases and J 5 bases; bases outside gene matches: 4. This CDR3 has 14 amino acids. CDR3 nucleotide sequence: TGTGCCAGTAGTAGGGGGACTAGCGGCCACGAGCAGTACTTC. Protein sequence: CASSRGTSGHEQYF.

The chain couples TRBV11-3 to TRBJ1-6, with 8 bases aligning to TRBD1. The V and J ends lost 5 bases and 0 bases, in that order; junction bases with no gene match: 15. Looked up from germline, CDR1 is SGHNT and CDR2 is YENEEA. The CDR3 runs 20 residues. This CDR3 is CASSIIRQGTHSSYNSPLHF. CDR3 nucleotide sequence: TGTGCCAGCAGCATAATCAGACAGGGGACTCACAGCTCCTATAATTCACCCCTCCACTTT.

The chain joins TRBV9 to TRBJ2-2; 8 bases map to TRBD1. The germline gives CDR1 SGDLS, CDR2 YYNGEE. Trimming cost V 4 bases and J 5 bases; bases outside gene matches: 7. CDR3 length equals 15 residues. CDR3 bases: TGTGCCAGCAGCTTCTGGGACAGGCGGACCGGGGAGCTGTTTTTT. This sequence encodes CASSFWDRRTGELFF.

The V call is TRBV12-3 or TRBV12-4, the J call TRBJ2-3, with D perhaps matching TRBD1 or TRBD2 (5 bases each). V shed 8 bases and J shed 6 bases, with 12 bases lying between them. This CDR3 comprises 12 residues. This CDR3 reads CASYSWGDTQYF. The CDR3 region has the DNA TGTGCCAGCTACTCCTGGGGGGATACGCAGTATTTT.

This chain links TRBV2 with TRBJ1-1; D is undetermined. The CDR3 has 17 amino acids. Germline V gives CDR1 SNHLY, CDR2 FYNNEI. V was cut by 3 bases and J by 1 base, with 18 bases left in between. This CDR3 is CASSDTPGWTKNTEAFF. The CDR3 coding sequence is TGTGCCAGCAGTGATACCCCGGGTTGGACGAAGAACACTGAAGCTTTCTTT.

V gene TRBV6-5 combines with J gene TRBJ2-7; the D gene is possibly TRBD1 (9 bases). CDR3 length: 14 residues. Germline lookup yields CDR1 MNHEY and CDR2 SVGAGI. The V and J ends lost 10 bases and 1 base respectively, with 17 bases between them. The CDR3 nucleotides are TGTGCCACGGGGGGGACAGGGCTTTCCTACGAGCAGTACTTC. This translates into CATGGTGLSYEQYF.

This chain connects TRBV5-1 to TRBJ1-1; TRBD1 agrees at 7 bases. Germline lookup yields CDR1 SGHRS and CDR2 YFSETQ. The CDR3 is made up of 14 amino acids. Unmatched junction bases numbered 5, after V lost 4 bases and J lost 2 bases. This CDR3 is CASSLGQINTEAFF. The CDR3 nucleotides are TGCGCCAGCAGCCTGGGACAGATTAACACTGAAGCTTTCTTT. Combining the CDR3 with reference TRBV5-1 and TRBJ1-1 gives the whole variable domain KAGVTQTPRYLIKTRGQQVTLSCSPISGHRSVSWYQQTPGQGLQFLFEYFSETQRNKGNFPGRFSGRQFSNSRSEMNVSTLELGDSALYLCASSLGQINTEAFFGQGTRLTVV.

This sequence joins TRBV9 and TRBJ2-3; D unresolved. V shed 0 bases and J shed 0 bases, with 11 bases lying between them. The CDR3 is made up of 16 amino acids. Germline V lookup: CDR1 SGDLS, CDR2 YYNGEE. The CDR3 here is CASSVGADHSTDTQYF. CDR3 nucleotides: TGTGCCAGCAGCGTAGGGGCGGACCATAGCACAGATACGCAGTATTTT.

In nucleotides, the CDR3 is TGTGCCAGTAGTCCTACGGCAGGGCTCCTACTACTTAGCAATCAGCCCCAGCATTTT. Translated: CASSPTAGLLLLSNQPQHF. The chain is built from TRBV19 and TRBJ1-5, with a tentative D call TRBD1 (5 bases). V was shortened by 5 bases and J by 0 bases, with 23 bases between the two germline ends. Germline V gene lookup returns CDR1 LNHDA and CDR2 SQIVND (reference sequence). This CDR3 is built from 19 residues.

V and J are TRBV19 and TRBJ2-3, with TRBD1 matching 9 bases. Germline V gene lookup returns CDR1 LNHDA and CDR2 SQIVND (reference sequence). The CDR3 is 15 amino acids. J lost 4 bases, V lost 7 bases, and 9 bases had no gene match. CDR3 loop: CASNRHRGRADTQYF. The DNA of the CDR3 is TGTGCCAGTAACCGTCACAGGGGGCGAGCAGATACGCAGTATTTT.

This clone has a single count. The chain couples TRBV25-1 to TRBJ2-2; D is tentatively TRBD1 or TRBD2 (6 bases each). CDR3 length equals 16 residues. CDR1 MGHDK and CDR2 SYGVNS come from the germline V gene. Trimming stripped 10 bases from V and 7 bases from J, with 25 bases between. CDR3: CATSGLMGGQFGELFF. The CDR3 bases are TGTGCCACCTCCGGCCTGATGGGGGGCCAATTCGGGGAGCTGTTTTTT.

This chain links TRBV6-1 with TRBJ2-3; D gene unclear. In germline, CDR1 is MNHNS, CDR2 SASEGT. The germline V and J ends were trimmed by 3 bases and 3 bases, with 13 bases remaining between them. The CDR3 has 15 amino acids. CDR3 coding DNA: TGTGCCAGCAGTGAGGGTCCGGATTTGACAGATACGCAGTATTTT. Translating it yields CASSEGPDLTDTQYF.

The V call is TRBV10-1, the J call TRBJ2-7, with D possibly TRBD2 on 5 matching bases. CDR1 and CDR2 (germline): WNHNN, SYGVQD (reference sequence). The V end lost 2 bases, the J end lost 7 bases, and 12 bases lay between the germline ends. The CDR3 extends over 13 amino acids. CDR3 in DNA: TGCGCCAGCAGTGAGAGCCTAGCTGGTGAGCAGTACTTC. Translating it yields CASSESLAGEQYF.

The chain uses TRBV6-5 and TRBJ1-5; TRBD1 might be the D (6 bases). This CDR3 has 13 residues. Trimming left V 4 bases short and J 5 bases short, with 9 bases between. Germline V gene data show CDR1 as MNHEY and CDR2 as SVGAGI. The CDR3 region has the DNA TGTGCCAGCAGTTCCGGACAGTATCAGCCCCAGCATTTT. It encodes CASSSGQYQPQHF.

V gene TRBV12-3 or TRBV12-4 combines with J gene TRBJ2-3; D gene unclear. The ends were cut back, 3 bases at V and 2 bases at J, with 6 bases in the middle. The CDR3 has 13 amino acids. CDR3 sequence reads: CASSFGATDTQYF. Here the CDR3 DNA reads TGTGCCAGCAGTTTCGGCGCCACAGATACGCAGTATTTT.

This clone appeared once. The rearrangement uses TRBV12-3 or TRBV12-4 and TRBJ2-7, with no clear D. CDR3 length: 13 amino acids. Deletions cut 6 bases from V and 4 bases from J, with 13 bases between. CDR3: CASSLNLLYEQYF. The DNA of the CDR3 is TGTGCCAGCAGCCTAAATCTCCTTTACGAGCAGTACTTC.

The rearrangement uses TRBV6-5 and TRBJ2-5, with 7 nucleotides matching TRBD2. This CDR3 has 14 residues. Germline CDR1 and CDR2: MNHEY and SVGAGI. V lost 7 bases, J lost 5 bases, and 10 bases stayed unmatched. CDR3: CASTPAAAGETQYF. DNA for the CDR3: TGTGCCAGCACCCCGGCGGCAGCGGGGGAGACCCAGTACTTC.